This record looks at one T cell receptor (beta chain) sequence and its context. Its antigen is unknown. There are 12 residues in the CDR3. Germline CDR1 MDHEN, CDR2 SYDVKM. V shed 2 bases and J shed 8 bases, with 10 bases lying between them. These data are taken from a study of T cells in Graves' hyperthyroidism and ophthalmopathy. Study-level findings and limits: A median roughly 6.6 months before onset, the model predicted ophthalmopathy. Most thyroid clonotypes that were expanded above 0.001 also turned up in blood.

It was 10 ml of fresh peripheral blood that supplied the PBMCs. TCR beta CDR3 regions were amplified from RNA. The TCR CDR3 first-round RT-PCR relied on the HTBI primer set. TCRdb re-analysed the multiplex PCR reads in MiXCR, keeping a single row per CDR3 protein. The sample shows 550,000 to 800,000 distinct CDR3 sequences, approximately 15% of them seen only once. Source material: blood. This TCR came from a man aged 45-65 years with Graves' hyperthyroidism. The gene calls are TRBV28 and TRBJ2-7; weak D call: TRBD2 (5 bases). CDR3 loop: CASSLIREQQYF. CDR3 DNA: TGTGCCAGCAGTTTAATCCGGGAACAGCAGTACTTC.